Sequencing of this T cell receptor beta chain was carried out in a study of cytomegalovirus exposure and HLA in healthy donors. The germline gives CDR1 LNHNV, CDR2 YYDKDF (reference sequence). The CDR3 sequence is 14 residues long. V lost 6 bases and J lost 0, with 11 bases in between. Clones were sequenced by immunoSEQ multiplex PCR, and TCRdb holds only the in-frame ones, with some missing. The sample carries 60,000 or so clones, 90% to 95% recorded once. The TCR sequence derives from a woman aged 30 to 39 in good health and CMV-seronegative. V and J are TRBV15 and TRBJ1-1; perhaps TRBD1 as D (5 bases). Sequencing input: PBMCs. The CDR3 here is CATRIDSVNTEAFF. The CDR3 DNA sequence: TGTGCCACCAGGATAGACAGCGTGAACACTGAAGCTTTCTTT.